The T cell receptor (beta chain) described here comes from a study of blood T cell repertoires in COVID-19 (TCRdb year 2020). Regarding the complete study: Collaborator samples came from the United States, Italy and Spain and covered acute and convalescent phases of COVID-19. The material from the prospective study consisted of cDNA or gDNA derived from T cells, B-cell-depleted T cells, or PBMCs. The dataset comprised deeply sampled blood TCRbeta repertoires from subjects exposed to, actively infected with, or recovered from COVID-19. The repertoires were released in a freely available public database meant as a resource for research on the immune response to SARS-CoV-2. Samples were obtained from the ongoing ImmuneRACE study (first 160 participants) and from 950 to 1,500 subjects provided by 6 global collaborators. Nearly every sample came with metadata listing a de-identified subject ID, COVID-19 status, age in years and sex. Where HLA class I and class II types were available, the types were taken from metadata supplied by the sample provider, not from assay-based typing.

Concerning this clone itself: What antigen it recognizes has not been identified. Base qualities are not provided; no much larger clone lies one nucleotide away.

What the research found in general, with its limitations: The amount of clinical and demographic metadata varied by source and participant and was provided uncurated.

TCRbeta CDR3 regions were amplified from genomic DNA by means of the immunoSEQ Assay, a bias-controlled multiplex PCR. Per the source publication's procedure: Within the assay, amplification of reference gene primers was used to estimate how many nucleated cells each sample contained. To quantify the absolute abundance of each unique TCRbeta CDR3 rearrangement, sequence reads were collapsed and filtered. For each sample, productive Simpson clonality was calculated as the square root of Simpson's diversity index over productive rearrangements. TCRdb stores this immuneACCESS table with in-frame sequences only. Part of the clones is absent; in the studies checked, under half of the shortfall reflects unresolved V genes, and no reason is known for the rest. D and trimming were read from the DNA, whereas the V and J calls and clone size are those reported in that table. The sample profile shows around 65,000 clones; around 79% of them were found once. The top ten hold around a sixth of the sample.

Collaborating institutions collected whole blood in K2EDTA tubes following their own protocols. Collaborator samples were shipped for TCRbeta analysis as frozen whole blood, isolated PBMCs, or DNA extracted from either sample type. Including the terminal cysteine and phenylalanine, the CDR3 comprises 15 residues. Only the CDR3 region is kept as DNA, spanning 45 bases read in frame from base 1. V is cut back by 3 bases and J by 0 bases, with 5 bases in the junction unmatched. The germline V gene (reference sequence) provides CDR1 SEHNR and CDR2 FQNEAQ. The chain links TRBV7-9 with TRBJ2-7; 7 of the junction bases match TRBD2. The sequenced material came from peripheral blood. This receptor was taken from a man aged 55 to 70 with acute or convalescent COVID-19. The nucleotide sequence reads TGTGCCAGCAGCTTCATTCGCGGGAGCTCCTACGAGCAGTACTTC. Protein translation: CASSFIRGSSYEQYF.